What follows are 23 T cell receptor beta chains derived from one specimen sequenced in a study of identical twins (dated by TCRdb to 2016 to 2017). Library preparation employed 5' RACE. Sequencing took place on an Illumina HiSeq 2000. The public reads were reanalyzed by TCRdb: fastp trimming at Q25, MiXCR alignment, in-frame beta chains only. Each CDR3 protein gets just one entry, which takes the most common genes and DNA from the rows behind it. Within this sample are roughly 280,000 distinct CDR3 sequences, with 7.5% to 9.5% of them counted one time only. The ten most abundant clones make up under 7.5% of the sample. The same sample was also used in a study of yellow fever vaccine responses in identical twins.

Input material: CD8+ T cells sorted from blood. These receptors came from a woman under 30 in good health.

At least ten counts were recorded for this clonotype. The rearrangement links TRBV6-1 to TRBJ1-2, with 8 bases matching TRBD1. The CDR3 spans 14 residues. The V gene end was trimmed by 5 bases and the J gene end by 3 bases; junction bases not matched to a gene: 5. Germline lookup yields CDR1 MNHNS and CDR2 SASEGT. The CDR3 bases are TGTGCCAGCAGTCCAGGGGGCAGCCACTATGGCTACACCTTC. It specifies CASSPGGSHYGYTF.

In its sample, this clonotype was seen a few times. The chain joins TRBV3-1 to TRBJ2-1; D is ambiguous. The CDR3 runs 12 residues. V lost 1 base and J lost 10, with 8 bases in between. Germline values: CDR1 LGHDT, CDR2 YNNKEL (reference sequence). CDR3: CASSQGMGEQFF. DNA of the CDR3: TGTGCCAGCAGCCAAGGTATGGGGGAGCAGTTCTTC.

This clonotype was found a few times. V usage is TRBV27 and J usage is TRBJ2-7; 8 nucleotides line up with TRBD2. This CDR3 region has 15 residues. V gave up 6 bases and J gave up 1 base; unmatched junction bases: 8. The germline gives CDR1 MNHEY, CDR2 SMNVEV (reference sequence). CDR3 amino acids: CASSRRGGPSYEQYF. CDR3 nucleotides: TGTGCCAGCAGCCGCCGGGGGGGGCCGTCCTACGAGCAGTACTTC.

The chain recombines TRBV28 with TRBJ2-7; 8 nucleotides line up with TRBD2. Germline-derived CDR1 and CDR2 are MDHEN and SYDVKM. Trimming at V came to 2 bases and at J to 2 bases, leaving 8 bases not matched to a gene. This CDR3 has 16 residues. CDR3 sequence (DNA): TGTGCCAGCAGTTTAGATGGGGGACTAGAGGCCTACGAGCAGTACTTC. It codes for CASSLDGGLEAYEQYF.

J is TRBJ2-3 and V is TRBV11-2; D might be TRBD1 or TRBD2, each matching 6 bases. Germline V gene lookup returns CDR1 SGHAT and CDR2 FQNNGV. The CDR3 runs to 18 residues. V was clipped by 2 bases and J by 2 bases, with 20 bases between them. The CDR3 loop is CASSLSLEGGDITDTQYF. In DNA form, the CDR3 reads TGTGCCAGCAGCTTAAGTCTCGAGGGCGGGGACATCACAGATACGCAGTATTTT.

CDR3 sequence reads: CASSNYLNQPQHF. The CDR3 region has the DNA TGTGCCAGCAGTAACTATCTCAATCAGCCCCAGCATTTT. V gene TRBV12-3 or TRBV12-4 combines with J gene TRBJ1-5; D is ambiguous. The CDR3 is 13 residues long. Trimming removed 5 bases from V and 3 bases from J, with 8 bases in between.

This clonotype showed up many times. The chain carries TRBV4-3 and TRBJ2-1; maybe TRBD2 (5 bases). The CDR3 is 15 residues long. Germline V gene lookup returns CDR1 LGHNA and CDR2 YSLEER. Trimming cost V 2 bases and J 8 bases, with 16 bases left between them. CDR3 bases: TGCGCCAGCAGCCAATGGGAGATAAATTTCCATGAGCAGTTCTTC. Translating gives CASSQWEINFHEQFF.

The chain carries TRBV20-1 and TRBJ2-5; D may be TRBD2 (6 bases). V was trimmed by 1 base and J by 2 bases, leaving 17 bases between them. There are 16 residues in the CDR3. CDR1 and CDR2 from the germline V gene are DFQATT and SNEGSKA (reference sequence). The CDR3 reads CSARGGGGSPQETQYF. The CDR3 DNA sequence: TGCAGTGCTAGAGGCGGCGGAGGGAGCCCTCAAGAGACCCAGTACTTC.

For the CDR3, the DNA is TGTGCCAGCAGTGACTCTCGGCAGGGAGGGACAGATACGCAGTATTTT. Translated, it gives CASSDSRQGGTDTQYF. The chain links TRBV6-4 to TRBJ2-3, with TRBD2 identical over 7 bases. V trimming: 0 bases; J trimming: 3 bases; junction bases outside the gene matches: 6. Germline CDR1 is MRHNA and CDR2 is SNTAGT. The CDR3 extends over 16 amino acids.

The sample holds a few counts of this clonotype. J is TRBJ1-2 and V is TRBV15, with TRBD1 identical over 7 bases. The germline gives CDR1 LNHNV, CDR2 YYDKDF (reference sequence). This CDR3 has 16 amino acids. V trimming: 0 bases; J trimming: 10 bases; junction bases outside the gene matches: 14. The CDR3 coding sequence is TGTGCCACCAGCAGAGAACCACAAATGGGACAGACCCTCTACACCTTC. It is translated as CATSREPQMGQTLYTF. Supplemented by reference TRBV15 and TRBJ1-2, the full variable domain reads DAMVIQNPRYQVTQFGKPVTLSCSQTLNHNVMYWYQQKSSQAPKLLFHYYDKDFNNEADTPDNFQSRRPNTSFCFLDIRSPGLGDTAMYLCATSREPQMGQTLYTFGSGTRLTVV.

This CDR3 reads CATSDLQDDTDTQYF. Here the CDR3 DNA reads TGTGCCACCAGTGATTTGCAGGACGACACAGATACGCAGTATTTT. The V and J genes are TRBV24-1 and TRBJ2-3; D is unclear. CDR1 and CDR2 from the germline V gene are KGHDR and SFDVKD. V was shortened by 0 bases and J by 2 bases, with 8 bases between the two germline ends. There are 15 residues in the CDR3.

The DNA of the CDR3 is TGTGCCAGCAGTTACGCAGGGGGCGCGTCGGGGGAGCTGTTTTTT. Translation: CASSYAGGASGELFF. This chain connects TRBV6-2 or TRBV6-3 to TRBJ2-2, with 8 bases matching TRBD1. The CDR3 spans 15 residues. Per germline, CDR1 MNHEY and CDR2 SVGEGT. The J segment lost 8 bases and the V segment lost 2 bases, leaving 7 bases of the junction unmatched.

This clonotype was seen repeatedly, ten times or more. V gene TRBV6-1 combines with J gene TRBJ2-1, with D hard to call. The germline V gene encodes CDR1 MNHNS and CDR2 SASEGT. CDR3 length: 15 residues. V was clipped by 3 bases and J by 0 bases, with 9 bases between them. CDR3 nucleotide sequence: TGTGCCAGCAGTGAGGGGTTGGACTCCTACAATGAGCAGTTCTTC. Residues: CASSEGLDSYNEQFF.

This clonotype appeared a few times. The gene calls are TRBV24-1 and TRBJ2-7; D is ambiguous. V shed 5 bases and J shed 7 bases, with 17 bases lying between them. The CDR3 is made up of 14 amino acids. Per germline, CDR1 KGHDR and CDR2 SFDVKD. For the CDR3, the DNA is TGTGCCACCAGTGGACCCGGGCCCCTCCGGGAGCAGTACTTC. Translation: CATSGPGPLREQYF.

The table lists this clonotype with a few counts. This sequence joins TRBV6-2 or TRBV6-3 and TRBJ1-5, with a possible D match to TRBD1 (6 bases). In germline, CDR1 is MNHEY, CDR2 SVGEGT. The CDR3 has 15 residues. Trimming pared 5 bases from V and 4 bases from J, leaving 15 bases between. The CDR3 nucleotides read TGTGCCAGCAGTGCAGACAGGACGGCGAATCAGCCCCAGCATTTT. It encodes CASSADRTANQPQHF.

J is TRBJ2-1 and V is TRBV29-1, with D possibly matching TRBD1 (5 bases). Germline CDR1 reads SQVTM; CDR2 reads ANQGSEA. V was trimmed by 7 bases and J by 3 bases, leaving 13 bases between them. The CDR3 runs to 13 residues. Written as DNA, the CDR3 is TGCAGCGCCCAGGGCCTAGTCTACAATGAGCAGTTCTTC. Translation: CSAQGLVYNEQFF.

In its sample, this clonotype was seen many times. The rearrangement uses TRBV7-9 and TRBJ2-7; TRBD2 matches 9 bases. Germline V gene data show CDR1 as SEHNR and CDR2 as FQNEAQ (reference sequence). The length of the CDR3 is 14 residues. V dropped 3 bases and J dropped 0; count of bases not matched to a gene: 0. The CDR3 here is CASSFSGSSYEQYF. The CDR3 DNA reads TGTGCCAGCAGCTTTAGCGGGAGCTCCTACGAGCAGTACTTC.

This rearrangement joins TRBV12-3 or TRBV12-4 to TRBJ2-7; 12 nucleotides agree with TRBD2. The CDR3 runs 16 residues. V was pared by 5 bases and J by 0 bases, with 5 bases of the junction left unmatched. The CDR3 here is CASSPLTSGSSYEQYF. The CDR3 DNA is TGTGCCAGCAGTCCTCTGACTAGCGGGAGCTCCTACGAGCAGTACTTC.

This clonotype was recorded a few times. The V and J genes are TRBV3-1 and TRBJ2-1; the D gene could be TRBD1 or TRBD2 (6 bases each). The germline gives CDR1 LGHDT, CDR2 YNNKEL (reference sequence). With 4 bases removed from V and 3 bases from J, the gap between germline ends came to 16 bases. The CDR3 covers 16 residues. This CDR3 is CASSPPTRGVYNEQFF. As DNA, the CDR3 is TGTGCCAGCAGCCCTCCCACGAGGGGGGTCTACAATGAGCAGTTCTTC.

The chain uses TRBV10-3 and TRBJ2-1; 9 nucleotides line up with TRBD2. Losses at the gene ends were 2 bases for V and 0 bases for J; bases not matched to a gene: 2. CDR1 is ENHRY, CDR2 SYGVKD, per germline. This CDR3 contains 16 residues. The CDR3 loop is CAISEGGGGSYNEQFF. The CDR3 bases are TGTGCCATCAGTGAGGGCGGGGGGGGCTCCTACAATGAGCAGTTCTTC.

This clonotype came up a few times. This chain joins TRBV20-1 and TRBJ2-7; 13 bases align to TRBD2. The germline gives CDR1 DFQATT, CDR2 SNEGSKA (reference sequence). This CDR3 has 17 residues. The junction had 12 bases not matched to a gene; V was cut back by 3 bases and J by 4 bases. The CDR3 is CSARTSGGPLYPYEQYF. CDR3 DNA: TGCAGTGCTAGGACTAGCGGGGGGCCCTTATATCCGTACGAGCAGTACTTC.

This clonotype was found a few times. This chain joins TRBV4-3 and TRBJ1-1, with D unresolved. Germline V lookup: CDR1 LGHNA, CDR2 YSLEER. The CDR3 has 15 amino acids. V was cut by 2 bases and J by 7 bases, with 17 bases left in between. The CDR3 nucleotides read TGCGCCAGCAGCCAAACCCAAGAGCGAAGAGTTGAAGCTTTCTTT. Translating it yields CASSQTQERRVEAFF.

This clonotype came up a few times. CDR3 nucleotides: TGTGCCAGCAGCCAAGACGCGGGACTCAAAACCTACGAGCAGTACTTC. Its translation is CASSQDAGLKTYEQYF. The V gene is TRBV14, the J gene TRBJ2-7, with a weak D call TRBD2 (6 bases). The ends were cut back, 0 bases at V and 2 bases at J, with 14 bases in the middle. Germline CDR1 is SGHDN and CDR2 is FVKESK. This CDR3 region has 16 residues.